This record covers a single T cell receptor beta chain. Participants had their cohort set by participant-reported clinical history. Profiling relied on immunoSEQ multiplex PCR, and the TCRdb table lists in-frame clones only, not all of them. Among a few hundred thousand clones listed, more than 75% were seen once. The sample is drawn from a study of blood T cell repertoires in COVID-19. Study-level information: T cells, B-cell-depleted T cells, or PBMCs provided the cDNA or gDNA that served as material.

The germline V and J ends were trimmed by 3 bases and 6 bases, with 8 bases remaining between them. The germline V gene has CDR1 SGHTA and CDR2 FQGTGA. The CDR3 runs to 13 residues. The chain joins TRBV7-3 to TRBJ2-2; unclear D gene. Sequencing used PBMCs or T cells enriched from blood (not recorded which). The receptor was isolated from a woman aged 18-30 years who had recovered from COVID-19. The CDR3 DNA reads as TGTGCCAGCAGCTTCATAGACTCCGGGGAGCTGTTTTTT. Its protein is CASSFIDSGELFF.